A selection of T cell receptor beta chains follows, all from one sample in a study of blood T cells in healthy people across ages. TCRdb reprocessed the 5' RACE reads with MiXCR, giving one entry per CDR3 protein. Seen here are 1.5 million to 2 million distinct CDR3 sequences, 40% to 55% observed once, and the top ten hold less than 2.5%. Specimen: blood. Receptors originate from a woman in her thirties or forties in good health. Both conserved end residues are part of each CDR3. Each record gives: V gene, clone size, D gene, J gene, CDR3 DNA, CDR3 protein. The D gene is left open where the match is weak. A clone size is listed for some rows: how often the clone was seen (once, few, many), or a class if it is expanded.

v_call: TRBV7-2; clone_size: -; d_call: -; j_call: TRBJ2-6; cdr3_nt: TGTGCCAGCAGCCCGCGGGCAGGGGTCTCTGGGGCCAACGTCCTGACTTTC; cdr3_aa: CASSPRAGVSGANVLTF
v_call: TRBV7-2; clone_size: -; d_call: -; j_call: TRBJ1-6; cdr3_nt: TGTGCCAGCAGCTTTACAGGGTTTAGCTCCTATAATTCACCCCTCCACTTT; cdr3_aa: CASSFTGFSSYNSPLHF
v_call: TRBV15; clone_size: -; d_call: -; j_call: TRBJ2-3; cdr3_nt: TGTGCCACCAGAGATCCGGGACACAATACGCAGTATTTT; cdr3_aa: CATRDPGHNTQYF
v_call: TRBV21-1; clone_size: -; d_call: -; j_call: TRBJ2-7; cdr3_nt: TGTGCCAGCAGCTACGAAGGGCTCGACCGCTCCTACGAGCAGTACTTC; cdr3_aa: CASSYEGLDRSYEQYF
v_call: TRBV7-2; clone_size: -; d_call: -; j_call: TRBJ2-5; cdr3_nt: TGTGCCAGCAGTTCCAGAGCATTCGGAGGGACAGAAGCTCGGGAGCAGTACTTC; cdr3_aa: CASSSRAFGGTEAREQYF
v_call: TRBV18; clone_size: few; d_call: -; j_call: TRBJ1-2; cdr3_nt: TGTGCCAGCTCACCAATCGAAACCTATGGCTACACCTTC; cdr3_aa: CASSPIETYGYTF
v_call: TRBV9; clone_size: -; d_call: -; j_call: TRBJ2-1; cdr3_nt: TGTGCCAGCAGCGTACGCCAAAGCGGTTCCTACAATGAGCAGTTCTTC; cdr3_aa: CASSVRQSGSYNEQFF
v_call: TRBV27; clone_size: few; d_call: TRBD1; j_call: TRBJ1-2; cdr3_nt: TGTGCCAGCAGTTTATCACCCCGGTCCTTGGGACAGGGTAACTATGGCTACACCTTC; cdr3_aa: CASSLSPRSLGQGNYGYTF
v_call: TRBV12-3/TRBV12-4; clone_size: few; d_call: TRBD1; j_call: TRBJ1-2; cdr3_nt: TGTGCCAGCAGTCAGCGGGACAGGGGGACCGGCTACACCTTC; cdr3_aa: CASSQRDRGTGYTF
v_call: TRBV12-3/TRBV12-4; clone_size: few; d_call: -; j_call: TRBJ2-5; cdr3_nt: TGTGCCAGCAGTTCATCCCGGGGATCTGTCATTAACAAACAAGAGACCCAGTACTTC; cdr3_aa: CASSSSRGSVINKQETQYF
v_call: TRBV7-9; clone_size: -; d_call: -; j_call: TRBJ2-4; cdr3_nt: TGTGCCAGCAGCGTACTCGTAGGGAGCATTCAGTACTTC; cdr3_aa: CASSVLVGSIQYF
v_call: TRBV4-2; clone_size: -; d_call: -; j_call: TRBJ2-1; cdr3_nt: TGTGCCAGCAGCCAAGATCTTTTGCTGGGAGGCGATGAGCAGTTCTTC; cdr3_aa: CASSQDLLLGGDEQFF
v_call: TRBV4-1; clone_size: -; d_call: -; j_call: TRBJ1-4; cdr3_nt: TGCGCCAGCAGCCAAGACCCGGGGGGCGAAAAACTGTTTTTT; cdr3_aa: CASSQDPGGEKLFF
v_call: TRBV6-2/TRBV6-3; clone_size: few; d_call: TRBD2; j_call: TRBJ2-3; cdr3_nt: TGTGCCAGCAGCCTCCTACTAGCGCCGCAGTATTTT; cdr3_aa: CASSLLLAPQYF
v_call: TRBV20-1; clone_size: few; d_call: -; j_call: TRBJ2-5; cdr3_nt: TGCAGTACACATGAGGCGGCAGGAGAGACCCAGTACTTC; cdr3_aa: CSTHEAAGETQYF
v_call: TRBV15; clone_size: many; d_call: -; j_call: TRBJ2-3; cdr3_nt: TGTGCCACCCTTAGCACAGATACGCAGTATTTT; cdr3_aa: CATLSTDTQYF
v_call: TRBV20-1; clone_size: -; d_call: -; j_call: TRBJ1-2; cdr3_nt: TGCAGTGCTAGAGTAGCCAGTAACTATGGCTACACCTTC; cdr3_aa: CSARVASNYGYTF
v_call: TRBV5-1; clone_size: few; d_call: -; j_call: TRBJ2-5; cdr3_nt: TGCGCCAGCGCAGGCCCCGCGGGGGCGACAACCTTCCAAGAGACCCAGTACTTC; cdr3_aa: CASAGPAGATTFQETQYF
v_call: TRBV9; clone_size: few; d_call: TRBD1; j_call: TRBJ1-2; cdr3_nt: TGTGCCAGCAGCGCCACGACAGGGGACTATGGCTACACCTTC; cdr3_aa: CASSATTGDYGYTF
v_call: TRBV20-1; clone_size: -; d_call: -; j_call: TRBJ1-6; cdr3_nt: TGCAGTGCTAGTTTGGGGGGCAATTCACCCCTCCACTTT; cdr3_aa: CSASLGGNSPLHF
v_call: TRBV4-1; clone_size: -; d_call: -; j_call: TRBJ2-3; cdr3_nt: TGCTCCAGCAGCCAATCTCCTGGCAGCAGCACAGATACGCAGTATTTT; cdr3_aa: CSSSQSPGSSTDTQYF
v_call: TRBV4-2; clone_size: many; d_call: -; j_call: TRBJ2-5; cdr3_nt: TGTGCCAGCAGCCAAGATACCAGGGGGGCACAAGAGACCCAGTACTTC; cdr3_aa: CASSQDTRGAQETQYF
v_call: TRBV29-1; clone_size: few; d_call: -; j_call: TRBJ2-3; cdr3_nt: TGCAGCGTTGAAGAACAGGGTTCTAGCACAGATACGCAGTATTTT; cdr3_aa: CSVEEQGSSTDTQYF
v_call: TRBV25-1; clone_size: few; d_call: -; j_call: TRBJ2-5; cdr3_nt: TGTGCCAGCAGTGATGGCGAAGGGTACCAAGAGACCCAGTACTTC; cdr3_aa: CASSDGEGYQETQYF
v_call: TRBV20-1; clone_size: -; d_call: -; j_call: TRBJ2-6; cdr3_nt: TGCAGTGCTAGATACAGGGGGGGTTCTGGGGCCAACGTCCTGACTTTC; cdr3_aa: CSARYRGGSGANVLTF
v_call: TRBV11-2; clone_size: -; d_call: -; j_call: TRBJ2-3; cdr3_nt: TGTGCCAGCAGCTTAGCGGGCGGATTCCCCACAGATACGCAGTATTTT; cdr3_aa: CASSLAGGFPTDTQYF
v_call: TRBV28; clone_size: -; d_call: -; j_call: TRBJ1-4; cdr3_nt: TGTGCCAGCAGACAAGGACAGCCGTATGAAAAACTGTTTTTT; cdr3_aa: CASRQGQPYEKLFF
v_call: TRBV28; clone_size: -; d_call: TRBD1; j_call: TRBJ2-2; cdr3_nt: TGTGCCAGCAGTTTATTGGACGCGGACAGGCGTAGGAACGGGGAGCTGTTTTTT; cdr3_aa: CASSLLDADRRRNGELFF
v_call: TRBV14; clone_size: -; d_call: -; j_call: TRBJ2-5; cdr3_nt: TGTGCCAGCAGTCCTGGGTGGGGATTGATTGAAGAGACCCAGTACTTC; cdr3_aa: CASSPGWGLIEETQYF
v_call: TRBV20-1; clone_size: -; d_call: -; j_call: TRBJ2-3; cdr3_nt: TGCAGTGCTCATCAGACAGATACGCAGTATTTT; cdr3_aa: CSAHQTDTQYF
v_call: TRBV5-1; clone_size: few; d_call: -; j_call: TRBJ2-1; cdr3_nt: TGCGCCAGCAGCTTGACAAATCCGAACTACAATGAGCAGTTCTTC; cdr3_aa: CASSLTNPNYNEQFF
v_call: TRBV27; clone_size: -; d_call: -; j_call: TRBJ2-4; cdr3_nt: TGTGCCAGCAGCCGCGGGACGGATTTTATTGAGCAGTACTTC; cdr3_aa: CASSRGTDFIEQYF
v_call: TRBV24-1; clone_size: -; d_call: TRBD2; j_call: TRBJ2-1; cdr3_nt: TGTGCCACCAGTGATTTGCGGGGGGAGGCAAATGAGCAGTTCTTC; cdr3_aa: CATSDLRGEANEQFF
v_call: TRBV6-2/TRBV6-3; clone_size: -; d_call: TRBD1; j_call: TRBJ1-2; cdr3_nt: TGTGCCAGCAGTTACTCACGGGACAGAGCTAACTATGGCTACACCTTC; cdr3_aa: CASSYSRDRANYGYTF
v_call: TRBV6-2/TRBV6-3; clone_size: -; d_call: -; j_call: TRBJ2-4; cdr3_nt: TGTGCCAGCAGTTACTACGGAGCAGGATCCTCCGGGAACATTCAGTACTTC; cdr3_aa: CASSYYGAGSSGNIQYF
v_call: TRBV20-1; clone_size: -; d_call: TRBD2; j_call: TRBJ2-1; cdr3_nt: TGCAGTGCTACGAATCTAGCGGGGGGGCGGGAGCCCAATGAGCAGTTCTTC; cdr3_aa: CSATNLAGGREPNEQFF
v_call: TRBV27; clone_size: few; d_call: -; j_call: TRBJ1-2; cdr3_nt: TGTGCCAGCAGCATACTCCCCTTTCATGGCTACACCTTC; cdr3_aa: CASSILPFHGYTF
v_call: TRBV7-2; clone_size: -; d_call: -; j_call: TRBJ2-3; cdr3_nt: TGTGCCAGCAGCTTGAGTCCGGGACAATCCACAGATACGCAGTATTTT; cdr3_aa: CASSLSPGQSTDTQYF
v_call: TRBV7-2; clone_size: few; d_call: TRBD1; j_call: TRBJ2-5; cdr3_nt: TGTGCCAGCAGCTTGCAGGGACAGGGGGCGGGGGAGACCCAGTACTTC; cdr3_aa: CASSLQGQGAGETQYF
v_call: TRBV20-1; clone_size: -; d_call: TRBD2; j_call: TRBJ2-5; cdr3_nt: TGCAGTGCTACCCCTCTAGCGGGGGGAGAGACCCAGTACTTC; cdr3_aa: CSATPLAGGETQYF
v_call: TRBV9; clone_size: -; d_call: TRBD1; j_call: TRBJ1-6; cdr3_nt: TGTGCCAGCAGCGTAGAGAGGGGGACAGGGCGAAATTCACCCCTCCACTTT; cdr3_aa: CASSVERGTGRNSPLHF
v_call: TRBV28; clone_size: few; d_call: -; j_call: TRBJ2-7; cdr3_nt: TGTGCCAGCAGGTCCGGGACATCCTCCTACGAGCAGTACTTC; cdr3_aa: CASRSGTSSYEQYF
v_call: TRBV9; clone_size: -; d_call: TRBD2; j_call: TRBJ2-1; cdr3_nt: TGTGCCAGCAGCCTTCGGGGCAGCGGGGGCAACAATGAGCAGTTCTTC; cdr3_aa: CASSLRGSGGNNEQFF
v_call: TRBV6-5; clone_size: -; d_call: -; j_call: TRBJ1-4; cdr3_nt: TGTGCCAGCACCGAGGGAGGGGGACCTAATGAAAAACTGTTTTTT; cdr3_aa: CASTEGGGPNEKLFF
v_call: TRBV7-2; clone_size: -; d_call: -; j_call: TRBJ1-4; cdr3_nt: TGTGCCAGCAGCTTAGTGGGCAGGGGTAACACTAATGAAAAACTGTTTTTT; cdr3_aa: CASSLVGRGNTNEKLFF
v_call: TRBV12-3/TRBV12-4; clone_size: -; d_call: TRBD1; j_call: TRBJ2-7; cdr3_nt: TGTGCCAGCAGTTTGAGTGTCAGGGGGTTAAGCGAGCAGTACTTC; cdr3_aa: CASSLSVRGLSEQYF
v_call: TRBV6-1; clone_size: few; d_call: -; j_call: TRBJ2-4; cdr3_nt: TGTGCCAGCAGTCAAGGGGACGGCCGCGTCGGGAACATTCAGTACTTC; cdr3_aa: CASSQGDGRVGNIQYF
v_call: TRBV20-1; clone_size: -; d_call: TRBD1; j_call: TRBJ1-2; cdr3_nt: TGCAGTGCCACTAAACCTAACCCCGGGACAGGGGATGGCTACACCTTC; cdr3_aa: CSATKPNPGTGDGYTF
v_call: TRBV20-1; clone_size: -; d_call: TRBD2; j_call: TRBJ2-2; cdr3_nt: TGCAGTGCTCGGGGGGGGCCGGGCACCGGGGAGCTGTTTTTT; cdr3_aa: CSARGGPGTGELFF
v_call: TRBV6-2/TRBV6-3; clone_size: once; d_call: TRBD2; j_call: TRBJ2-5; cdr3_nt: TGTGCCAGCAGTTACTTGGGAAGCGGGGGAGGGAATGAGCAGTACTTC; cdr3_aa: CASSYLGSGGGNEQYF
v_call: TRBV9; clone_size: -; d_call: TRBD2; j_call: TRBJ2-3; cdr3_nt: TGTGCCAGCAGCACCCAGCGGGGAGCTAGCACAGATACGCAGTATTTT; cdr3_aa: CASSTQRGASTDTQYF
v_call: TRBV7-9; clone_size: -; d_call: -; j_call: TRBJ2-5; cdr3_nt: TGTGCCAGCAGTCCGGACATCCGGGCGCAGTACTTC; cdr3_aa: CASSPDIRAQYF
v_call: TRBV29-1; clone_size: -; d_call: -; j_call: TRBJ1-1; cdr3_nt: TGCAGCGTTGGGAGGGGTATCGCTGAAGCTTTCTTT; cdr3_aa: CSVGRGIAEAFF
v_call: TRBV7-2; clone_size: -; d_call: -; j_call: TRBJ1-2; cdr3_nt: TGTGCCAGCAGCAAGCAGACAGCGGGTGGCTACACCTTC; cdr3_aa: CASSKQTAGGYTF
v_call: TRBV18; clone_size: -; d_call: TRBD2; j_call: TRBJ2-5; cdr3_nt: TGTGCCAGCTCACCAACCCCCACGACTAGCGGCCAAGAGACCCAGTATTTC; cdr3_aa: CASSPTPTTSGQETQYF
v_call: TRBV2; clone_size: -; d_call: -; j_call: TRBJ1-4; cdr3_nt: TGTGCCAGCGGGTGGGTAGAACAGTGGGCAGAAAAACTGTTTTTT; cdr3_aa: CASGWVEQWAEKLFF
v_call: TRBV20-1; clone_size: few; d_call: TRBD1; j_call: TRBJ2-6; cdr3_nt: TGCAGTGCGCGAAGAGGGACAGGTCCGCAGGCCAACGTCCTGACTTTC; cdr3_aa: CSARRGTGPQANVLTF
v_call: TRBV11-3; clone_size: few; d_call: TRBD1; j_call: TRBJ2-1; cdr3_nt: TGTGCCAGCAGCTACAGGGGGCCCTCCCAGGGCTACAATGAGCAGTTCTTC; cdr3_aa: CASSYRGPSQGYNEQFF
v_call: TRBV12-3/TRBV12-4; clone_size: -; d_call: -; j_call: TRBJ2-3; cdr3_nt: TGTGCCAGCAGTTTCCCGCGGGTCACAGATACGCAGTATTTT; cdr3_aa: CASSFPRVTDTQYF